This T cell receptor beta chain was sequenced during a study of cytomegalovirus exposure and HLA in healthy donors. The study ran its PCR with 60 Vbeta and 13 Jbeta primers. Sequenced by immunoSEQ multiplex PCR; TCRdb stores in-frame clones only, minus some. The sample has under 200,000 clones; about 76% are singletons. In its sample, this clone was seen a few times. CDR1 and CDR2 from the germline V gene are ENHRY and SYGVKD. V lost 0 bases to trimming and J lost 1 base; unmatched junction nucleotides: 3. This CDR3 comprises 16 residues. The chain has TRBV10-3 and TRBJ2-5; 9 positions match TRBD2. The specimen sequenced was PBMCs. The clonotype was recovered from a male donor in good health and CMV-seropositive. DNA for the CDR3: TGTGCCATCAGTGAGTCGGGCGGGGGGGCCCAAGAGACCCAGTACTTC. Translated, it gives CAISESGGGAQETQYF.